Listed below are T cell receptor beta chains from one sample, sequenced in a study of T-cell memory formation after mild COVID-19. MiXCR, applied by TCRdb to the 5' RACE reads, yields one record per CDR3 protein. The sample lists under 150,000 distinct CDR3 sequences, 16% occurring once. Material: PBMCs or a T cell subset sorted from them (not recorded which). Receptor source: an adult woman who had mild COVID-19 (a few samples of this study predate the infection). Cell type and time point are not known. Both conserved end residues are part of each CDR3. D genes are given only for firm matches. Clone size is given for some rows only: seen once, a few or many times, or a class if the clone is expanded.

J gene: TRBJ1-5
clone size: few
V gene: TRBV25-1
D gene: TRBD1
CDR3 protein: CASSESTGTVVQPQHF
CDR3 DNA: TGTGCCAGCAGTGAATCAACCGGGACAGTCGTCCAGCCCCAGCATTTT

J gene: TRBJ2-7
clone size: few
V gene: TRBV7-2
D gene: .
CDR3 protein: CASSLAGSGLYF
CDR3 DNA: TGTGCCAGCAGCTTAGCGGGATCAGGACTGTACTTC

J gene: TRBJ2-4
clone size: few
V gene: TRBV29-1
D gene: .
CDR3 protein: CSVVGDLAKNIQYF
CDR3 DNA: TGCAGCGTTGTCGGAGATCTAGCCAAAAACATTCAGTACTTC

J gene: TRBJ1-4
clone size: .
V gene: TRBV5-1
D gene: TRBD1
CDR3 protein: CASSRTGGIFNNEKLFF
CDR3 DNA: TGCGCCAGCAGTCGGACAGGGGGCATTTTTAATAATGAAAAACTGTTTTTT

J gene: TRBJ1-6
clone size: .
V gene: TRBV27
D gene: .
CDR3 protein: CASSLTENSPLHF
CDR3 DNA: TGTGCCAGCAGTTTAACAGAAAATTCACCCCTCCACTTT

J gene: TRBJ2-5
clone size: few
V gene: TRBV7-2
D gene: .
CDR3 protein: CASTHGRGGGETQYF
CDR3 DNA: TGTGCCAGCACCCATGGGAGAGGGGGAGGAGAGACCCAGTACTTC

J gene: TRBJ2-7
clone size: few
V gene: TRBV5-5
D gene: .
CDR3 protein: CASSLDSSPLYAQYF
CDR3 DNA: TGTGCCAGCAGCTTGGACAGTTCACCTCTCTATGCGCAGTACTTC

J gene: TRBJ2-7
clone size: .
V gene: TRBV3-1
D gene: .
CDR3 protein: CASSQGRLEQYF
CDR3 DNA: TGTGCCAGCAGCCAGGGACGGCTAGAGCAGTACTTC

J gene: TRBJ2-7
clone size: .
V gene: TRBV12-3/TRBV12-4
D gene: .
CDR3 protein: CASSLVFGLRLDEQYF
CDR3 DNA: TGTGCCAGCAGTTTAGTTTTCGGGCTGAGGTTGGACGAGCAGTACTTC

J gene: TRBJ2-7
clone size: few
V gene: TRBV7-9
D gene: .
CDR3 protein: CASSSPLPGYEQYF
CDR3 DNA: TGTGCCAGCAGCTCCCCCCTCCCGGGGTACGAGCAGTACTTC

J gene: TRBJ2-4
clone size: few
V gene: TRBV20-1
D gene: .
CDR3 protein: CSALSGSYGKNIQYF
CDR3 DNA: TGCAGTGCTCTTTCAGGGTCGTACGGCAAAAACATTCAGTACTTC

J gene: TRBJ2-3
clone size: .
V gene: TRBV4-1
D gene: .
CDR3 protein: CASSQEGRRSTDTQYF
CDR3 DNA: TGCGCCAGCAGCCAAGAGGGACGCCGAAGCACAGATACGCAGTATTTT

J gene: TRBJ1-5
clone size: few
V gene: TRBV21-1
D gene: .
CDR3 protein: CARAMEQEKTYSNQPQHF
CDR3 DNA: TGTGCCAGAGCGATGGAACAGGAGAAAACCTATAGCAATCAGCCCCAGCATTTT

J gene: TRBJ2-7
clone size: .
V gene: TRBV12-3/TRBV12-4
D gene: .
CDR3 protein: CASSSSGLRAREQYF
CDR3 DNA: TGTGCCAGCAGTTCCTCGGGGCTCCGCGCCCGCGAGCAGTACTTC

J gene: TRBJ2-7
clone size: many
V gene: TRBV12-3/TRBV12-4
D gene: .
CDR3 protein: CASTPTASSSYEQYF
CDR3 DNA: TGTGCCAGCACTCCGACAGCAAGTAGCTCCTACGAGCAGTACTTC